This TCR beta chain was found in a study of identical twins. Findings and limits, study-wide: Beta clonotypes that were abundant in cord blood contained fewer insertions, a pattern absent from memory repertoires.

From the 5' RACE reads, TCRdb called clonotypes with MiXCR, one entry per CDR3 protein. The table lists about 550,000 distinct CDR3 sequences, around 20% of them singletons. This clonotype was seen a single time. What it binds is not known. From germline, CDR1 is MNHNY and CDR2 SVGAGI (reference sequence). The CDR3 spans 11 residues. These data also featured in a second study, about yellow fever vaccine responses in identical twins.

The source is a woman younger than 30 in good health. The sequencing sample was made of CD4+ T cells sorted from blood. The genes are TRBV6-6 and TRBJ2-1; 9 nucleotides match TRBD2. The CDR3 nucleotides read TGTGTTAGCGGGGGATACAATGAGCAGTTCTTC. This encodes CVSGGYNEQFF.